Below are 8 T cell receptor beta chains sequenced from a single sample in a study of T cells after yellow fever vaccination. One entry per CDR3 protein, called by TCRdb with MiXCR from the 5' RACE reads. The sample lists about 170,000 distinct CDR3 sequences; around 10% were seen once. The sequenced sample was CD8+ T cells sorted from PBMCs, obtained 15 days after the yellow fever booster vaccination. Receptor source: a man younger than 30 who received the YFV17D yellow fever vaccine.

There are a few counts of this clonotype. This rearrangement joins TRBV30 to TRBJ2-7, with D uncertain. The germline CDR1 and CDR2 sequences are GTSNPN and SVGIG (reference sequence). This CDR3 contains 14 residues. V was trimmed by 2 bases and J by 5 bases, leaving 16 bases between them. DNA of the CDR3: TGTGCCTGGAGTTATGGACCGGGTTTGAACGAGCAGTACTTC. Amino acids: CAWSYGPGLNEQYF.

The rearrangement links TRBV6-2 or TRBV6-3 to TRBJ1-1; D is unresolved. The CDR3 has 11 amino acids. The germline V gene encodes CDR1 MNHEY and CDR2 SVGEGT. Trimming shortened V by 10 bases and J by 5 bases, and 11 bases separated the two germline ends. DNA for the CDR3: TGTGCCACGGAGGGTGGGACTGAAGCTTTCTTT. It translates to CATEGGTEAFF.

The rearrangement joins TRBV9 to TRBJ1-1; 8 bases map to TRBD1. J lost 8 bases, V lost 1 base, and 4 bases had no gene match. This CDR3 has 13 residues. Germline lookup yields CDR1 SGDLS and CDR2 YYNGEE. The CDR3 sequence: CASSVISGGEAFF. CDR3 nucleotides: TGTGCCAGCAGCGTAATTTCAGGGGGCGAAGCTTTCTTT.

This clonotype was counted only a few times. The chain uses TRBV28 and TRBJ2-3, with D perhaps matching TRBD1 (6 bases). Germline CDR1 reads MDHEN; CDR2 reads SYDVKM. This CDR3 region has 16 residues. Trimming took off 6 bases at V and 0 bases at J, with 16 bases between the two ends. The CDR3 bases are TGTGCCAGCAGCCCGAGGCCAGGGGCTAGCACAGATACGCAGTATTTT. Its protein is CASSPRPGASTDTQYF.

The chain combines TRBV7-2 with TRBJ2-1; 8 nucleotides line up with TRBD2. V lost 7 bases to trimming and J lost 5 bases; unmatched junction nucleotides: 7. Germline CDR1 and CDR2: SGHTA and FQGNSA. The CDR3 totals 14 residues. CDR3: CASTLIAGNNEQFF. In DNA form, the CDR3 reads TGTGCCAGCACCCTAATAGCGGGGAACAATGAGCAGTTCTTC.

This chain links TRBV4-1 with TRBJ2-1, with 7 bases matching TRBD2. Germline V gives CDR1 MGHRA, CDR2 YSYEKL. The CDR3 runs to 15 residues. V gave up 3 bases and J gave up 1 base; unmatched junction bases: 3. CDR3 DNA sequence: TGCGCCAGCAGCCATAACGGGGGGTCCTACAATGAGCAGTTCTTC. It codes for CASSHNGGSYNEQFF.

The chain carries TRBV6-5 and TRBJ1-1; no definite D call. The CDR3 covers 13 residues. Deletions cut 6 bases from V and 4 bases from J, with 12 bases between. Germline CDR1 is MNHEY and CDR2 is SVGAGI. The CDR3 bases are TGTGCCAGCAGGCCGGTCCGGGGCACTGAAGCTTTCTTT. Amino acids: CASRPVRGTEAFF.

This clonotype came up many times. The V and J genes are TRBV5-1 and TRBJ1-1; D possibly corresponds to TRBD1 (5 bases). The length of the CDR3 is 15 residues. The V end was cut by 0 bases, the J end by 1 base, with 10 bases between. CDR1 is SGHRS, CDR2 YFSETQ, per germline. CDR3 region: CASSLVGGGNTEAFF. CDR3 coding DNA: TGCGCCAGCAGCTTGGTTGGGGGGGGGAACACTGAAGCTTTCTTT.